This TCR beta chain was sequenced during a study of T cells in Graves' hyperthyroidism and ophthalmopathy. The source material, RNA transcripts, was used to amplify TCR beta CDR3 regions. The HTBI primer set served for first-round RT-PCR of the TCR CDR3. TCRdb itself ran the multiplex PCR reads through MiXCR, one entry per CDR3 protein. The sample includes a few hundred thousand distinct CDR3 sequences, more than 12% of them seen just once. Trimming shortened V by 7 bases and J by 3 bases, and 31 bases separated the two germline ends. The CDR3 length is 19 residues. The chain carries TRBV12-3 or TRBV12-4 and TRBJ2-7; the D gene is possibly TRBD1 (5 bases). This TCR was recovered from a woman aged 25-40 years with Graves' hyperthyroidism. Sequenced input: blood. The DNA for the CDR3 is TGTGCCAGCACCCCTTCTACGGACACCGTGGCAGGGAAGTTCTACGAGCAGTACTTC. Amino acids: CASTPSTDTVAGKFYEQYF.